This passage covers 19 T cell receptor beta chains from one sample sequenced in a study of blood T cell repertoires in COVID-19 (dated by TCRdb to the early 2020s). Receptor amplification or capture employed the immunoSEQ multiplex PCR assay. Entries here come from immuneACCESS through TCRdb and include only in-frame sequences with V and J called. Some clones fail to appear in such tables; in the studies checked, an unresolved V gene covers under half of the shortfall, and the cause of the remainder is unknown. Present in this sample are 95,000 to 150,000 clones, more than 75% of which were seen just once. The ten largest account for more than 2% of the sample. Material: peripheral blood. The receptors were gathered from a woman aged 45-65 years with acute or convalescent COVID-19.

CDR3 nucleotide sequence: TGTGCCTGGGGGACAGGGGATTACGGCTACACCTTC. It yields the protein CAWGTGDYGYTF. This chain links TRBV30 with TRBJ1-2; 10 bases map to TRBD1. This CDR3 has 12 amino acids. Germline trimming cut 5 bases from V and 8 bases from J; bases unmatched to any gene: 5. Germline lookup yields CDR1 GTSNPN and CDR2 SVGIG (reference sequence).

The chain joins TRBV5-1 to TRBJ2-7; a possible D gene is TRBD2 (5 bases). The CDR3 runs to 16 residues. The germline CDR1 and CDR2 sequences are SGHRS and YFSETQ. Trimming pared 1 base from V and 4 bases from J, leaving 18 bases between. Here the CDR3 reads CASSLSLDKEVYEQYF. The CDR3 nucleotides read TGCGCCAGCAGCTTGTCCCTCGATAAGGAGGTATACGAGCAGTACTTC.

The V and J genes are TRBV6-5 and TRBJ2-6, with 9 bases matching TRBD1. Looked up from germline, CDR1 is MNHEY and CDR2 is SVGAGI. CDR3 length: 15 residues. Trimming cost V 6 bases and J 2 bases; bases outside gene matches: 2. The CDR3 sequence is CASRGDRAGANVLTF. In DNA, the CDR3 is TGTGCCAGCAGGGGGGACAGGGCTGGGGCCAACGTCCTGACTTTC.

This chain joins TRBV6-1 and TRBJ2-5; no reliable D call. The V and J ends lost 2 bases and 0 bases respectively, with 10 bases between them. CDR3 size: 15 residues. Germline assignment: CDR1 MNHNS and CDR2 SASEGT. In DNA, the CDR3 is TGTGCCAGCAGTGAATTCGGCGGAAACCAAGAGACCCAGTACTTC. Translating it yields CASSEFGGNQETQYF.

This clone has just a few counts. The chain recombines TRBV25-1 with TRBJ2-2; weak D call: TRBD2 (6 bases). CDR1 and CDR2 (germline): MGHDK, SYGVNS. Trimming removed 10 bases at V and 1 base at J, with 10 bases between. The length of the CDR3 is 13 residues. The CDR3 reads CATRLGNTGELFF. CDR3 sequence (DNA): TGTGCCACCCGACTAGGGAACACCGGGGAGCTGTTTTTT. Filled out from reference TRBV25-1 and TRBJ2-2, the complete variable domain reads EADIYQTPRYLVIGTGKKITLECSQTMGHDKMYWYQQDPGMELHLIHYSYGVNSTEKGDLSSESTVSRIRTEHFPLTLESARPSHTSQYLCATRLGNTGELFFGEGSRLTVL.

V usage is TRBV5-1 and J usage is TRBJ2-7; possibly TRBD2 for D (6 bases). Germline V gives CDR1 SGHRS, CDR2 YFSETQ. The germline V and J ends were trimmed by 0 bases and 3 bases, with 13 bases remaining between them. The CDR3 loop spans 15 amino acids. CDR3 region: CASSLESGGDYEQYF. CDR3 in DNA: TGCGCCAGCAGCTTGGAGTCGGGCGGGGACTACGAGCAGTACTTC. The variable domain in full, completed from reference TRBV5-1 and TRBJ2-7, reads KAGVTQTPRYLIKTRGQQVTLSCSPISGHRSVSWYQQTPGQGLQFLFEYFSETQRNKGNFPGRFSGRQFSNSRSEMNVSTLELGDSALYLCASSLESGGDYEQYFGPGTRLTVT.

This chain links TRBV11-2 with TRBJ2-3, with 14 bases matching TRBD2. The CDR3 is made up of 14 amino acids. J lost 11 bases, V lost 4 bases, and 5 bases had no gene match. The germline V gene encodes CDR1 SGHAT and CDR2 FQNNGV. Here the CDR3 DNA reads TGTGCCAGCAGCTCACCCGGGACTAGCGGGGGGCAGTATTTT. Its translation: CASSSPGTSGGQYF.

Here the CDR3 reads CASSLLLAGVGYEQYF. CDR3 sequence (DNA): TGCGCCAGCAGCTTGCTCCTAGCGGGAGTTGGGTACGAGCAGTACTTC. The genes are TRBV5-1 and TRBJ2-7; 10 nucleotides line up with TRBD2. CDR3 length: 16 residues. The V gene end was trimmed by 1 base and the J gene end by 4 bases; junction bases not matched to a gene: 8. Germline V gene lookup returns CDR1 SGHRS and CDR2 YFSETQ.

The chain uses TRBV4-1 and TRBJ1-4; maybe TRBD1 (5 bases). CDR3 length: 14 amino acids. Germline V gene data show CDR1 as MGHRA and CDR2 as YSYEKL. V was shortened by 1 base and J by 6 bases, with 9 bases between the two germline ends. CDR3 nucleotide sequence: TGCGCCAGCAGCCAAGGTGGACACGATGAAAAACTGTTTTTT. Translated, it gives CASSQGGHDEKLFF.

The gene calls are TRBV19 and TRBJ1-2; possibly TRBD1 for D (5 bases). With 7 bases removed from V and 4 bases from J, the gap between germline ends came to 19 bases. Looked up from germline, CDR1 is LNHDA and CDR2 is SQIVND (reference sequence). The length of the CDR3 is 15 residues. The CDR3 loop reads CASTDQGRRLYGYTF. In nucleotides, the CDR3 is TGTGCCAGTACCGACCAGGGCCGAAGGCTCTATGGCTACACCTTC.

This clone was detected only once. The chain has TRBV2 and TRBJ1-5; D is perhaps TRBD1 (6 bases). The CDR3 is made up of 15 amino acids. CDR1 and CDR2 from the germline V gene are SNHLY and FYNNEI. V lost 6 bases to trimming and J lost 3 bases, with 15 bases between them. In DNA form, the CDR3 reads TGTGCCAGCAGGGAACCCAGGGGCCCCAATCAGCCCCAGCATTTT. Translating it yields CASREPRGPNQPQHF.

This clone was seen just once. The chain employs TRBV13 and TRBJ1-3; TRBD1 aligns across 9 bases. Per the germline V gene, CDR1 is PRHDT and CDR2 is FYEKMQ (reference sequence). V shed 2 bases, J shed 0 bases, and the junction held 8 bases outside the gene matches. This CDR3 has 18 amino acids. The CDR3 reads CASSLRDRASLSGNTIYF. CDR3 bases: TGTGCCAGCAGCTTAAGGGACAGGGCCTCCCTCTCTGGAAACACCATATATTTT.

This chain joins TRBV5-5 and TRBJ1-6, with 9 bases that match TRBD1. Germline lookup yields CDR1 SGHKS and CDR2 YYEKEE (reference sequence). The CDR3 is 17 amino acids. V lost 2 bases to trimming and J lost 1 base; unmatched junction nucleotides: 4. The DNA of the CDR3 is TGTGCCAGCAGCTTAAACAGGGGGCAGTCCTATAATTCACCCCTCCACTTT. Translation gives CASSLNRGQSYNSPLHF.

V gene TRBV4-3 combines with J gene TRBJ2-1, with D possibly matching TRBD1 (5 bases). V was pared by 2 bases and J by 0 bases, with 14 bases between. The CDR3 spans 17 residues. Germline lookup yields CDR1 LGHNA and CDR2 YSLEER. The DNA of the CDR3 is TGCGCCAGCAGCCAAAACCCAGGGATGAGCTCCTACAATGAGCAGTTCTTC. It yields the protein CASSQNPGMSSYNEQFF.

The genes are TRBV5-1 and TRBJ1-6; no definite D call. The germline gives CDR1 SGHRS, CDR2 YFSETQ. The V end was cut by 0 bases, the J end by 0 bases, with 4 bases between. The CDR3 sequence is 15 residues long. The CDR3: CASSLVGSYNSPLHF. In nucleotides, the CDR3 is TGCGCCAGCAGCTTGGTCGGCTCCTATAATTCACCCCTCCACTTT.

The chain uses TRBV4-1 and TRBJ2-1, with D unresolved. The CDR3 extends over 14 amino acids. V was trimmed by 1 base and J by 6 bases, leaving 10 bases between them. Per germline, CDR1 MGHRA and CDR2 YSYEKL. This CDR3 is CASSQVVYRNEQFF. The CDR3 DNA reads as TGCGCCAGCAGCCAAGTAGTCTACCGCAATGAGCAGTTCTTC.

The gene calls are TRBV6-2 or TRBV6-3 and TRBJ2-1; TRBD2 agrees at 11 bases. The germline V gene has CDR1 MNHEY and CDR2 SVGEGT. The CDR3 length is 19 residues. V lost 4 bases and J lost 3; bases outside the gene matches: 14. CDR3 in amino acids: CASSSTEIPGLADYNEQFF. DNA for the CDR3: TGTGCCAGCAGTTCGACCGAGATACCGGGACTAGCGGACTACAATGAGCAGTTCTTC.

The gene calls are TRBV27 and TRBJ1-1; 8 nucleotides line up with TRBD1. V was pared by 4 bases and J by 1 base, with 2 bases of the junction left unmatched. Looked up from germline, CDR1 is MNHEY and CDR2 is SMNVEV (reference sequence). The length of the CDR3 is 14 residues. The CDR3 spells CASSSGQGNTEAFF. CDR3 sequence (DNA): TGTGCCAGCAGTTCCGGACAGGGGAACACTGAAGCTTTCTTT.

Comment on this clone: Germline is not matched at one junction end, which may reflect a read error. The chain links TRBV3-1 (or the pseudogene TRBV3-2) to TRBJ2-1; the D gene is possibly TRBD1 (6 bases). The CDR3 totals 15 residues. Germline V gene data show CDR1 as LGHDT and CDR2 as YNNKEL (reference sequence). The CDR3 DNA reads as TGTGCCAGCGGCCAGTTTGGGGGCCCGTACAATGAGCAGTTCTTC. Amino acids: CASGQFGGPYNEQFF.